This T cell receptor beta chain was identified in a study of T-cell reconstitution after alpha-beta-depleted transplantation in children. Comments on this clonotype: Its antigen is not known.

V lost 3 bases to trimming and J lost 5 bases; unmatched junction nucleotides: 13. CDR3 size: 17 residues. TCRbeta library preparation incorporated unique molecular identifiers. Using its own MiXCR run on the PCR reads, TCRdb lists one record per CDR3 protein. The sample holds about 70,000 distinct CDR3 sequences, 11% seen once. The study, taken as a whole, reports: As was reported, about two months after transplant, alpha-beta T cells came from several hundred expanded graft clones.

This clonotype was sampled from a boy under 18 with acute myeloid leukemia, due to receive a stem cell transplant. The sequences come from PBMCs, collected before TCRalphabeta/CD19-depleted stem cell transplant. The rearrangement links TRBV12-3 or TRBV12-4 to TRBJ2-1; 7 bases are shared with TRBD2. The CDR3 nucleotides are TGTGCCAGCAGTTTCCCCCTGACTAGCCTCGGAAACAATGAGCAGTTCTTC. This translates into CASSFPLTSLGNNEQFF.